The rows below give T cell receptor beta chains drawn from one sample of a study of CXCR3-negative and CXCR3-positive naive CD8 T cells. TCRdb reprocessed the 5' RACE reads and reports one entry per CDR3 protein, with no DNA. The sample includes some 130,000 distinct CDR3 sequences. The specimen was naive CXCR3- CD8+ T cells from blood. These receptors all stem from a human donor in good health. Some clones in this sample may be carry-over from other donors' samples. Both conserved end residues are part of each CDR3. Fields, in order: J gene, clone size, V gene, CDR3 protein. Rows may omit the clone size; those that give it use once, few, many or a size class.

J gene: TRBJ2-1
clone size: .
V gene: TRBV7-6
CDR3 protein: CASSPTSGSGNEQFF

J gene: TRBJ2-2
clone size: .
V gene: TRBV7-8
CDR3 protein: CAVFREGGTGELFF

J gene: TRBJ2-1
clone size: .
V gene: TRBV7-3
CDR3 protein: CASSLNFDNEQFF

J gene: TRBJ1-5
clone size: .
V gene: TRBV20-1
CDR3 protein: CSASDRNQPQHF

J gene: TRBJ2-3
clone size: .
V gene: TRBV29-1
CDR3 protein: CSVNHRPDTQYF

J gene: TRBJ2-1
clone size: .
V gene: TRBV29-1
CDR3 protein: CSVGQSGGRASYNEQFF

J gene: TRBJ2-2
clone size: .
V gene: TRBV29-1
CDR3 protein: CSVEGRVPGELFF

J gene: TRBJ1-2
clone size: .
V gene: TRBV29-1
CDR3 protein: CSATRGGPDYGYTF

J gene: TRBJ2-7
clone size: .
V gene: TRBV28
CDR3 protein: CASRTGTGSSYEQYF

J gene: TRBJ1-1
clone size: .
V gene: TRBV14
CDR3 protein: CASSPWGPNTEAFF

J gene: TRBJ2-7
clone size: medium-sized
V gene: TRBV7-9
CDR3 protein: CASSSGAGSYEQYF

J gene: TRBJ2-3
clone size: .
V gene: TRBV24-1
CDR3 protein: CATSDLTRTDTQYF

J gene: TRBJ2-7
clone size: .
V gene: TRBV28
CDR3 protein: CASRKPGQATYEQYF

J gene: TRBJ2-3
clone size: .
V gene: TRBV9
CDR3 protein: CASSGPPQEFTDTQYF

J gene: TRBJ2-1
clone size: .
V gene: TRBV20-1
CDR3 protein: CSAPRREGPSYNEQFF

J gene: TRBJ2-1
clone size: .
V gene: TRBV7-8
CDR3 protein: CASSSEGHYNEQFF

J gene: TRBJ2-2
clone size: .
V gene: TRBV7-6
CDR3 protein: CASSLGASGSSTTGELFF

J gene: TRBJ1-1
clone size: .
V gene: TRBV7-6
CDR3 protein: CASSPGTGAKPNTEAFF

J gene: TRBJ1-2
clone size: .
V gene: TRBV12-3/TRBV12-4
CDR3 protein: CASSVVGGEGYGYTF

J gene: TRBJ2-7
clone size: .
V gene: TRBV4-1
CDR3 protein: CASSQDDRAPGRGLSPYEQYF

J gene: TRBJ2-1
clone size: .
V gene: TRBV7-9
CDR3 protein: CASSLGGRGNEQFF

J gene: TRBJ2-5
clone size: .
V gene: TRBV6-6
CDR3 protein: CASSYLGTATKETQYF

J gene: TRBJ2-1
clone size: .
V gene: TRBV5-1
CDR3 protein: CASSFLAGDHSYNEQFF

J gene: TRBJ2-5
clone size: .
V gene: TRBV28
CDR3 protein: CASSFGTLMGQETQYF

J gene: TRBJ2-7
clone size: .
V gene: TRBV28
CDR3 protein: CASSLPVSTGSSYEQYF

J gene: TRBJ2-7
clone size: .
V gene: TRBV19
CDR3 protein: CASSMGQGRYEQYF

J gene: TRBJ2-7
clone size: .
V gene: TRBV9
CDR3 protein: CASSVVSGGEQYF

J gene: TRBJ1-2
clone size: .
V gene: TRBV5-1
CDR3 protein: CASGGEYYGYTF

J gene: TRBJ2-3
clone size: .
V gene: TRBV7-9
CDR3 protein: CASSPPLGSGTKYF

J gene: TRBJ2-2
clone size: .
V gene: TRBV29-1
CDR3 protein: CSVEKGGRNTGELFF

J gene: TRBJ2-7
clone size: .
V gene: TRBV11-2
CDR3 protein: CASSLARPDTQYF

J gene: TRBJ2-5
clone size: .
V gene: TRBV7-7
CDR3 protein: CASSRTRVGETQYF